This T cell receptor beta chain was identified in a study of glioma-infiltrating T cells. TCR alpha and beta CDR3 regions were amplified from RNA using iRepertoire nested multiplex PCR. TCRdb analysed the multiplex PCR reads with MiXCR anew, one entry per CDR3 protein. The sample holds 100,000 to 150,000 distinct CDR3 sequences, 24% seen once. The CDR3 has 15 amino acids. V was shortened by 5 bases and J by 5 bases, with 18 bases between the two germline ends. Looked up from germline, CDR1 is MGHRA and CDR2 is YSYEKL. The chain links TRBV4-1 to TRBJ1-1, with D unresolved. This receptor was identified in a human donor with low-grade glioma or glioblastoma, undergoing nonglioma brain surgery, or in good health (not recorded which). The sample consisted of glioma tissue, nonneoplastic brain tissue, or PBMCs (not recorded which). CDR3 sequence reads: CASSASPWLETEAFF. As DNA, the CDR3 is TGCGCCAGCAGCGCTTCCCCTTGGTTGGAGACTGAAGCTTTCTTT.